This T cell receptor beta chain was profiled in a study of long-term antiretroviral therapy in people with HIV. Sampling of each donor yielded at least one pre-ART PBMC sample and at least two post-ART PBMC samples. Regarding this clone: Its matching antigen is unknown.

Survey level was the resolution at which the v3.0 immunoSEQ assay ran. The repertoire was sequenced with immunoSEQ multiplex PCR; TCRdb's copy has only in-frame clones and lacks some. The data hold some 40,000 clones, with over 80% observed a single time. Study-wide points: Controls showed broader CDR3 length ranges than did the HIV repertoires.

Germline V gives CDR1 SEHNR, CDR2 FQNEAQ (reference sequence). This CDR3 has 15 residues. Trimming removed 1 base from V and 3 bases from J, with 10 bases in between. This specimen consisted of unsorted PBMCs, obtained 1.5 years after starting antiretroviral therapy. The clonotype comes from a man between 18 and 35 years old with HIV. The chain is built from TRBV7-9 and TRBJ2-1; maybe TRBD2 (6 bases). The CDR3 is CASSLVLAFYNEQFF. In DNA form, the CDR3 reads TGTGCCAGCAGCTTAGTACTAGCTTTCTACAATGAGCAGTTCTTC.